Following are 18 T cell receptor beta chains from one sample sequenced in a study of T cell repertoires in cytomegalovirus infection. These receptors are not linked to any known antigen. Via MiXCR, TCRdb re-called the reads, giving one row per CDR3 protein. In the table there are over 45,000 distinct CDR3 sequences, about 18% of which are singletons. Sequences were derived from CD8+ T cells from cultured PBMCs, sampled from culture after CMV antigen stimulation. These receptors were collected from a human donor in good health (CMV status not recorded). Some clones in this sample may be carry-over from other donors' samples.

A few counts support this clonotype. J is TRBJ1-2 and V is TRBV4-3, with TRBD1 matching over 9 bases. V was clipped by 2 bases and J by 6 bases; unmatched bases: 13. The CDR3 loop spans 17 amino acids. Germline CDR1 LGHNA, CDR2 YSLEER. CDR3 nucleotide sequence: TGCGCCAGCAGCCAATTGGGTTTTCCTGGGGACAGGGATGGCTACACCTTC. It specifies CASSQLGFPGDRDGYTF.

V is TRBV7-6 and J is TRBJ2-1; D is unclear. Trimming stripped 5 bases from V and 8 bases from J, with 19 bases between. Germline V gives CDR1 SGHVS, CDR2 FNYEAQ. CDR3 size: 15 residues. The CDR3 is CASSDRASPTYEQFF. CDR3 DNA sequence: TGTGCCAGCAGCGATCGTGCTTCTCCCACATATGAGCAGTTCTTC.

This clonotype appeared a few times. The genes are TRBV28 and TRBJ2-1; 9 positions agree with TRBD2. This CDR3 has 16 amino acids. Trimming at V came to 3 bases and at J to 6 bases, leaving 9 bases not matched to a gene. The germline V gene encodes CDR1 MDHEN and CDR2 SYDVKM. The CDR3, as DNA: TGTGCCAGCAGTTTTGCGATAGCGGGAGTGGGCAATGAGCAGTTCTTC. This codes for CASSFAIAGVGNEQFF. The full variable domain, completed using reference TRBV28 and TRBJ2-1, is DVKVTQSSRYLVKRTGEKVFLECVQDMDHENMFWYRQDPGLGLRLIYFSYDVKMKEKGDIPEGYSVSREKKERFSLILESASTNQTSMYLCASSFAIAGVGNEQFFGPGTRLTVL.

This clonotype showed up many times. In DNA form, the CDR3 reads TGCAGTGCTAGGGGGCGGGAGGACAGCACAGATACGCAGTATTTT. It translates to CSARGREDSTDTQYF. V gene TRBV20-1 combines with J gene TRBJ2-3; the match to TRBD2 covers 8 bases. The CDR3 has 15 residues. Trimming removed 3 bases from V and 0 bases from J; junction bases left unmatched: 5. From germline, CDR1 is DFQATT and CDR2 SNEGSKA (reference sequence).

This clonotype was detected a few times. The J gene is TRBJ1-3, the V gene TRBV25-1; D not certain. Germline V CDR1 and CDR2: MGHDK, SYGVNS. Trimming took 0 bases from V and 4 from J, leaving 16 bases between them. The CDR3 is 17 amino acids. CDR3: CASSEYGISAPGNTIYF. In DNA, the CDR3 is TGTGCCAGCAGTGAATATGGGATCTCGGCTCCGGGAAACACCATATATTTT.

This clonotype was detected once. J is TRBJ2-1 and V is TRBV7-9, with 7 bases that match TRBD1. Trimming took 5 bases from V and 5 from J; bases not matched to a gene: 6. Per germline, CDR1 SEHNR and CDR2 FQNEAQ (reference sequence). The CDR3 length is 14 residues. The chain's CDR3 is CASSLPGQDNEQFF. Here the CDR3 DNA reads TGTGCCAGCAGCCTTCCCGGACAGGACAATGAGCAGTTCTTC.

V gene TRBV4-3 combines with J gene TRBJ2-1, with 7 positions matching TRBD1. The junction had 13 bases not matched to a gene; V was cut back by 3 bases and J by 8 bases. The CDR3 is made up of 16 amino acids. CDR1 and CDR2 (germline): LGHNA, YSLEER. CDR3 DNA: TGCGCCAGCAGCCACACAGGGGAATTTGGATATTATGAGCAGTTCTTC. Translated: CASSHTGEFGYYEQFF.

Only a few counts were recorded for this clonotype. The chain employs TRBV11-2 and TRBJ2-5; the D gene is possibly TRBD2 (7 bases). V was cut by 1 base and J by 2 bases, with 14 bases left in between. This CDR3 is 16 amino acids long. In germline, CDR1 is SGHAT, CDR2 FQNNGV. This CDR3 reads CASSLAGGPTQETQYF. The CDR3 DNA reads as TGTGCCAGCAGCTTAGCGGGGGGCCCTACTCAAGAGACCCAGTACTTC.

Only one count was recorded for this clonotype. This chain uses TRBV6-5 with TRBJ2-7; 8 nucleotides match TRBD1. Trimming cost V 2 bases and J 4 bases; bases outside gene matches: 13. CDR3 length: 17 amino acids. Germline V gives CDR1 MNHEY, CDR2 SVGAGI. CDR3 residues: CASSYGSGVRGPYEQYF. The CDR3 nucleotides read TGTGCCAGCAGTTACGGATCCGGTGTCAGGGGGCCATACGAGCAGTACTTC.

This clonotype has more than one count but fewer than ten. The chain links TRBV7-2 to TRBJ2-7, with unresolved D. Germline CDR1 and CDR2: SGHTA and FQGNSA. Between the trimmed V and J ends, which lost 5 bases and 2 bases, there was a span of 10 bases. The CDR3 sequence is 13 residues long. The CDR3 reads CASSLWDPYEQYF. The CDR3 DNA reads as TGTGCCAGCAGCCTATGGGATCCCTACGAGCAGTACTTC.

The genes are TRBV7-2 and TRBJ1-1; 7 bases map to TRBD1. The V segment lost 3 bases and the J segment 0 bases; nucleotides outside the gene matches: 16. Looked up from germline, CDR1 is SGHTA and CDR2 is FQGNSA. This CDR3 has 19 residues. The CDR3 DNA follows: TGTGCCAGCAGCTTCGATGTGATCGGGACAGATCGCATGAACACTGAAGCTTTCTTT. Protein: CASSFDVIGTDRMNTEAFF.

The gene calls are TRBV7-2 and TRBJ1-1; D remains ambiguous. Deletions cut 5 bases from V and 11 bases from J, with 15 bases between. Germline V gene sequence: CDR1 SGHTA, CDR2 FQGNSA. This CDR3 region has 12 residues. The DNA for the CDR3 is TGTGCCAGCAGCCTTGTGGGCCAATACGCTTTCTTT. Its protein is CASSLVGQYAFF.

The chain has TRBV28 and TRBJ2-7; maybe TRBD2 (5 bases). Deletions cut 3 bases from V and 5 bases from J, with 14 bases between. From germline, CDR1 is MDHEN and CDR2 SYDVKM. The CDR3 runs 14 residues. The CDR3 region has the DNA TGTGCCAGCAGTTTTGTTACGGGAACCCACGAGCAGTACTTC. Amino acids: CASSFVTGTHEQYF.

J is TRBJ1-5 and V is TRBV27; D remains unclear. Germline V gene data show CDR1 as MNHEY and CDR2 as SMNVEV (reference sequence). The germline V and J ends were trimmed by 2 bases and 5 bases, with 10 bases remaining between them. The CDR3 totals 14 residues. CDR3 bases: TGTGCCAGCAGTTTAACCCGGGCGGATCAGCCCCAGCATTTT. Encoded protein: CASSLTRADQPQHF.

This clonotype has just a few counts. The chain has TRBV12-3 or TRBV12-4 and TRBJ2-1; 8 bases line up with TRBD2. CDR3 length: 15 amino acids. J gave up 7 bases and V 5 bases, and 10 bases lay outside the gene matches. DNA for the CDR3: TGTGCCAGCAGTCAGTCCGGGACTAGATGGAATGAGCAGTTCTTC. It is translated as CASSQSGTRWNEQFF.

In its sample, this clonotype was seen a few times. The CDR3 bases are TGTGCCAGCAGCTTCGGGGTCGAAGCGGGTCAGCCCCAGCATTTT. Its translation is CASSFGVEAGQPQHF. V and J are TRBV7-9 and TRBJ1-5; D uncertain. Trimming took 3 bases from V and 6 from J, leaving 15 bases between them. The CDR3 is made up of 15 amino acids. Germline CDR1 and CDR2: SEHNR and FQNEAQ (reference sequence).

This chain joins TRBV6-8 and TRBJ1-1; TRBD1 agrees at 7 bases. The CDR3 is 13 amino acids. Germline assignment: CDR1 MNHGY and CDR2 SAAAGT. Trimming took 10 bases from V and 3 from J; bases not matched to a gene: 8. The chain's CDR3 is CATRGVGYTEAFF. As DNA, the CDR3 is TGTGCCACCAGGGGGGTTGGATACACTGAAGCTTTCTTT.

This clonotype was detected only a few times. The chain employs TRBV6-2 or TRBV6-3 and TRBJ2-7; a possible D gene is TRBD2 (5 bases). Germline CDR1 reads MNHEY; CDR2 reads SVGEGT. Trimming removed 9 bases from V and 2 bases from J, with 17 bases in between. CDR3 length: 14 residues. The CDR3 nucleotides read TGTGCCAGTTCCCCGAGAGGGAGAGCCTACGAGCAGTACTTC. It yields the protein CASSPRGRAYEQYF.